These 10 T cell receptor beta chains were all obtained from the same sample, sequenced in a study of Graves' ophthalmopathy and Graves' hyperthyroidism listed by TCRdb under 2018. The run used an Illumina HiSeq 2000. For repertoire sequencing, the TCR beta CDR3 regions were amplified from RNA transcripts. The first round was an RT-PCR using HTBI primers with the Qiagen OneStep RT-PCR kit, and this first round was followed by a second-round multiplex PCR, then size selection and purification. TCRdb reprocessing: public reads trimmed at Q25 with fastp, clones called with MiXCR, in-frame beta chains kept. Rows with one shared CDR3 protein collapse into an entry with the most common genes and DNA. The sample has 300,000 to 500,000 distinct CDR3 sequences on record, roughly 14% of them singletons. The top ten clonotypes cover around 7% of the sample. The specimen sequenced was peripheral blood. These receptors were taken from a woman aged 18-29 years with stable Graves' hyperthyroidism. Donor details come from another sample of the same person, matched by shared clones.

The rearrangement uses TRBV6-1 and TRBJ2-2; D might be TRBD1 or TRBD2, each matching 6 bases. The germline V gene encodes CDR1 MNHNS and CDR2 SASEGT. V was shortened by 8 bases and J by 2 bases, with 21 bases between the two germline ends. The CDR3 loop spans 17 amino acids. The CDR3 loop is CASGEDRNGLNTGELFF. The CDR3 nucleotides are TGTGCCAGCGGGGAGGACAGAAATGGACTAAACACCGGGGAGCTGTTTTTT.

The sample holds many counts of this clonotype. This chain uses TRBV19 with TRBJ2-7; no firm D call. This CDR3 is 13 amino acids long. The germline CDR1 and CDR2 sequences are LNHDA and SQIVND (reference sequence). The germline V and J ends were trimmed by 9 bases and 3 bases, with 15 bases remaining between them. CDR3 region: CASSDIVLYEQYF. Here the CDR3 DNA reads TGTGCCAGCAGCGACATAGTACTCTACGAGCAGTACTTC.

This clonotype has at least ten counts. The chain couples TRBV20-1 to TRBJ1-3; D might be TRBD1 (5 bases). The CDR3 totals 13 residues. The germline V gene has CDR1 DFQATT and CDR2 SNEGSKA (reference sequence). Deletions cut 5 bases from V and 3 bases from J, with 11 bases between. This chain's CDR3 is CSAGGGVGNTIYF. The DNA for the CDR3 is TGCAGTGCTGGGGGAGGGGTTGGAAACACCATATATTTT.

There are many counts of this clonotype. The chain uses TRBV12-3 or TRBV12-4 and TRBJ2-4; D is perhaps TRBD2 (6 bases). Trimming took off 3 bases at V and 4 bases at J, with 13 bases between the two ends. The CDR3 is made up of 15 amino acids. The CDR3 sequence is CASSFQGAGKNIQYF. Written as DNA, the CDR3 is TGTGCCAGCAGTTTTCAAGGGGCGGGAAAAAACATTCAGTACTTC.

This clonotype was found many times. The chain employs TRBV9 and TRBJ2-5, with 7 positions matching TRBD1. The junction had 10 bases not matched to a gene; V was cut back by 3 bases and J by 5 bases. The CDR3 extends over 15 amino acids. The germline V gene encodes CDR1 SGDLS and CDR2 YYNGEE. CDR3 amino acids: CASSAHRGEGETQYF. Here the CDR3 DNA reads TGTGCCAGCAGCGCACACAGGGGTGAGGGGGAGACCCAGTACTTC.

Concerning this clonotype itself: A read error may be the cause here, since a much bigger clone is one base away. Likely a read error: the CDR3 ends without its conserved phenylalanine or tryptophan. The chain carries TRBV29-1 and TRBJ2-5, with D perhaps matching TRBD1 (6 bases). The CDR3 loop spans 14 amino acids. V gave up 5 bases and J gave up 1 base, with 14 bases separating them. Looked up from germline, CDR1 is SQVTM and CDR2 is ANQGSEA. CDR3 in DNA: TGCAGCGTTCCCTACCCGGACAGCCAAGAGACCCAGTACTCC. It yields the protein CSVPYPDSQETQYS.

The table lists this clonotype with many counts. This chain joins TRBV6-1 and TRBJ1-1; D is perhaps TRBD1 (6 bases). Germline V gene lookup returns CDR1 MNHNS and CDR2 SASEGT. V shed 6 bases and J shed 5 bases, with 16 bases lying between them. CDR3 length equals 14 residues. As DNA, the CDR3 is TGTGCCAGCAGCTTTAGCCTCCAGGGGACTGAAGCTTTCTTT. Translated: CASSFSLQGTEAFF.

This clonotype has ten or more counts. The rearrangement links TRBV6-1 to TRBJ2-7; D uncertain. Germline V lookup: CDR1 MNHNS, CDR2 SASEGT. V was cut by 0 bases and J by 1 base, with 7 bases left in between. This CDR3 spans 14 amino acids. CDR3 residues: CASSEAGGSYEQYF. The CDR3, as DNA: TGTGCCAGCAGTGAAGCCGGTGGTTCCTACGAGCAGTACTTC.

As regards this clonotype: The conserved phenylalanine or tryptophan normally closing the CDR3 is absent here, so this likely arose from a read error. CDR3 amino acids: CASSLAPGLAYEQYL. DNA for the CDR3: TGTGCCAGCAGCTTAGCCCCGGGACTAGCCTACGAGCAGTACTTG. The chain combines TRBV13 with TRBJ2-7; 8 bases line up with TRBD2. CDR1 and CDR2 from the germline V gene are PRHDT and FYEKMQ (reference sequence). V lost 1 base and J lost 2; bases outside the gene matches: 4. The CDR3 length is 15 residues.

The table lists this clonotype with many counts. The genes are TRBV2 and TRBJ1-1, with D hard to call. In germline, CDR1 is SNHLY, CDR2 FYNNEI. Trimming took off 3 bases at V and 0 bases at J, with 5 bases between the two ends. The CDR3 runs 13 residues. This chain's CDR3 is CASSENLNTEAFF. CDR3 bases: TGTGCCAGCAGTGAGAACCTGAACACTGAAGCTTTCTTT.